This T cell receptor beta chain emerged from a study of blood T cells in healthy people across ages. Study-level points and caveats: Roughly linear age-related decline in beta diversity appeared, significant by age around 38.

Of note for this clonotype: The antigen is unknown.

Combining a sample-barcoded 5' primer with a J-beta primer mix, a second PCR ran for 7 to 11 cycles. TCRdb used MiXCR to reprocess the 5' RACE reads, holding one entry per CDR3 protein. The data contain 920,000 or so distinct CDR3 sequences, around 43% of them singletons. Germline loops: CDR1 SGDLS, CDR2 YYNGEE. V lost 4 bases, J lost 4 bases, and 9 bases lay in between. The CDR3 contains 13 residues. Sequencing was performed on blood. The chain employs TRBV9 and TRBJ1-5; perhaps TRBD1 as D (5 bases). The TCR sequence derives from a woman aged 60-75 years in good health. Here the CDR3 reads CASSPEGNQPQHF. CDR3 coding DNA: TGTGCCAGCAGCCCAGAGGGGAATCAGCCCCAGCATTTT.